This T cell receptor beta chain came from a study of beta chain features in type 1 diabetes. Expressed TCRB transcripts were sequenced, since all the RNA that had been isolated was reverse transcribed. TCRdb keeps only in-frame clones here, not all; method: immunoSEQ multiplex PCR. The repertoire holds about 620,000 clones, with roughly a sixth as singletons. This clone was seen a handful of times. Trimming cost V 6 bases and J 3 bases, with 9 bases left between them. The CDR3 is made up of 13 amino acids. Germline-derived CDR1 and CDR2 are MNHEY and SVGAGI. This TCR was sampled from a man in his late teens or twenties in good health. The sequenced sample consisted of naive CD4+ T cells from blood. The V and J genes are TRBV6-5 and TRBJ1-5, with D maybe TRBD1 (5 bases). CDR3 bases: TGTGCCAGCAGGATCAGGGACAATCAGCCCCAGCATTTT. Its translation is CASRIRDNQPQHF.